A single sample is the source of the 13 T cell receptor beta chains below, sequenced in a study of cytomegalovirus exposure and HLA in healthy donors. Both 60 Vbeta primers and 13 Jbeta primers went into the PCR. The method was immunoSEQ multiplex PCR; TCRdb's version includes in-frame clones alone and lacks a portion of them. The sample yields some 170,000 clones, about 72% seen once. Material for sequencing was PBMCs. The receptors were sampled from a human donor in good health.

The CDR3 sequence is CSVVPGETQYF. CDR3 sequence (DNA): TGCAGCGTTGTTCCGGGGGAGACCCAGTACTTC. The chain couples TRBV29-1 to TRBJ2-5; the D gene is possibly TRBD2 (5 bases). This CDR3 is built from 11 residues. Trimming removed 4 bases from V and 5 bases from J, with 8 bases in between. Germline V gene lookup returns CDR1 SQVTM and CDR2 ANQGSEA.

This clone appeared many times. The gene calls are TRBV2 and TRBJ2-1, with D tentatively TRBD1 (6 bases). Germline V gives CDR1 SNHLY, CDR2 FYNNEI. The CDR3 consists of 14 residues. Deletions cut 0 bases from V and 7 bases from J, with 10 bases between. The CDR3 sequence is CASSEAHRENEQFF. The DNA of the CDR3 is TGTGCCAGCAGTGAAGCGCACAGGGAAAATGAGCAGTTCTTC.

Here the CDR3 reads CASREGQLDYEQYF. The CDR3 DNA sequence: TGCGCCAGCAGGGAGGGACAGCTGGACTACGAGCAGTACTTC. The rearrangement uses TRBV5-1 and TRBJ2-7, with D maybe TRBD1 (7 bases). CDR1 and CDR2 (germline): SGHRS, YFSETQ. V was trimmed by 5 bases and J by 3 bases, leaving 15 bases between them. The CDR3 has 14 amino acids.

The J gene is TRBJ2-1, the V gene TRBV11-1, with 8 bases matching TRBD2. J lost 5 bases, V lost 2 bases, and 2 bases had no gene match. Germline CDR1 and CDR2: SGHAT and FQDESV (reference sequence). This CDR3 has 14 residues. The CDR3 loop reads CASSLSGGHNEQFF. CDR3 sequence (DNA): TGTGCCAGCAGCTTAAGCGGGGGTCACAATGAGCAGTTCTTC.

The chain recombines TRBV2 with TRBJ2-7; a possible D gene is TRBD2 (5 bases). V was pared by 2 bases and J by 0 bases, with 11 bases between. Germline CDR1 and CDR2: SNHLY and FYNNEI. The CDR3 length is 15 residues. CDR3 in amino acids: CASSEWRSGSYEQYF. For the CDR3, the DNA is TGTGCCAGCAGTGAATGGAGGAGCGGCTCCTACGAGCAGTACTTC.

The chain links TRBV5-1 to TRBJ1-3, with D perhaps matching TRBD1 (5 bases). The CDR3 spans 14 residues. Trimming left V 4 bases short and J 2 bases short, with 10 bases between. CDR1 is SGHRS, CDR2 YFSETQ, per germline. CDR3 sequence: CASSPDSAGNTIYF. CDR3 nucleotide sequence: TGCGCCAGCAGCCCAGACAGCGCTGGAAACACCATATATTTT. Full variable domain (outside the CDR3, taken from reference TRBV5-1 and TRBJ1-3): KAGVTQTPRYLIKTRGQQVTLSCSPISGHRSVSWYQQTPGQGLQFLFEYFSETQRNKGNFPGRFSGRQFSNSRSEMNVSTLELGDSALYLCASSPDSAGNTIYFGEGSWLTVV.

This clone occurred a few times. This chain joins TRBV6-6 and TRBJ1-2; D unresolved. The V and J ends lost 6 bases and 5 bases respectively, with 13 bases between them. The CDR3 length is 13 residues. Germline V gives CDR1 MNHNY, CDR2 SVGAGI (reference sequence). The CDR3 loop reads CASRNPPVYGYTF. The CDR3 nucleotides read TGTGCCAGCAGAAACCCCCCGGTATATGGCTACACCTTC.

This rearrangement joins TRBV5-6 to TRBJ1-1, with 8 bases matching TRBD1. The germline gives CDR1 SGHDT, CDR2 YYEEEE. The CDR3 extends over 15 amino acids. The V and J ends lost 0 bases and 8 bases, in that order; junction bases with no gene match: 9. CDR3 DNA sequence: TGTGCCAGCAGCTTGGCCGGGACAGGCTCTCGGGAAGCTTTCTTT. It codes for CASSLAGTGSREAFF.

The chain joins TRBV13 to TRBJ2-5; 7 nucleotides agree with TRBD2. CDR3 size: 14 residues. Germline CDR1 is PRHDT and CDR2 is FYEKMQ (reference sequence). J gave up 0 bases and V 5 bases, and 3 bases lay outside the gene matches. The CDR3, as DNA: TGTGCCAGCAGCAGGCGGGGGTACCAAGAGACCCAGTACTTC. This translates into CASSRRGYQETQYF. The variable domain in full, completed from reference TRBV13 and TRBJ2-5, reads AAGVIQSPRHLIKEKRETATLKCYPIPRHDTVYWYQQGPGQDPQFLISFYEKMQSDKGSIPDRFSAQQFSDYHSELNMSSLELGDSALYFCASSRRGYQETQYFGPGTRLLVL.

The chain has TRBV4-1 and TRBJ1-2; TRBD1 aligns across 8 bases. V was pared by 2 bases and J by 7 bases, with 6 bases of the junction left unmatched. The CDR3 length is 14 residues. Per the germline V gene, CDR1 is MGHRA and CDR2 is YSYEKL. The CDR3 DNA sequence: TGCGCCAGCAGCCAACTGGACAGGGCGGGTGGCTACACCTTC. This translates into CASSQLDRAGGYTF.

V gene TRBV7-6 combines with J gene TRBJ1-2; 11 nucleotides agree with TRBD1. The CDR3 runs 17 residues. Germline assignment: CDR1 SGHVS and CDR2 FNYEAQ. V shed 0 bases and J 6 bases; nucleotides not matched to a gene: 9. CDR3 sequence reads: CASSLAPGTGGSDGYTF. The CDR3 DNA is TGTGCCAGCAGCTTAGCGCCTGGGACAGGGGGGTCTGATGGCTACACCTTC.

This clone has a handful of counts. The chain links TRBV9 to TRBJ2-1; 8 bases line up with TRBD2. This CDR3 spans 20 amino acids. Germline trimming cut 0 bases from V and 4 bases from J; bases unmatched to any gene: 18. In germline, CDR1 is SGDLS, CDR2 YYNGEE. CDR3 loop: CASSVGGRGQTSVNYNEQFF. The DNA of the CDR3 is TGTGCCAGCAGCGTAGGGGGCAGGGGTCAGACTAGCGTCAATTACAATGAGCAGTTCTTC.

The rearrangement joins TRBV7-8 to TRBJ2-7; 7 bases line up with TRBD1. This CDR3 spans 15 amino acids. Trimming took 5 bases from V and 2 from J; bases not matched to a gene: 9. CDR1 is SGHVS, CDR2 FQNEAQ, per germline. CDR3: CASSPGQITAYEQYF. Written as DNA, the CDR3 is TGTGCCAGCAGCCCGGGACAGATTACCGCCTACGAGCAGTACTTC.